Each of the 26 T cell receptor beta chains below was sequenced from the same sample in a study of blood T cell repertoires in COVID-19. Assay used: immunoSEQ multiplex PCR; TCRdb lists only in-frame clones, some missing. The repertoire holds 350,000 to 450,000 clones, with about 89% as singletons. Sequencing was carried out using peripheral blood. All receptors derive from a man aged 35-49 years with acute or convalescent COVID-19.

V is TRBV10-3 and J is TRBJ2-7, with TRBD1 identical over 9 bases. This CDR3 spans 15 amino acids. The germline V gene encodes CDR1 ENHRY and CDR2 SYGVKD. The V segment lost 3 bases and the J segment 4 bases; nucleotides outside the gene matches: 7. CDR3 protein: CAISDRTGAQYEQYF. CDR3 sequence (DNA): TGTGCCATCAGTGACAGGACAGGGGCACAATACGAGCAGTACTTC.

A note on this clone: Other DNA sequences within the sample encode an identical CDR3. The chain employs TRBV27 and TRBJ2-7, with TRBD1 matching 10 bases. The CDR3 totals 14 residues. V was clipped by 5 bases and J by 0 bases; unmatched bases: 1. CDR1 and CDR2 from the germline V gene are MNHEY and SMNVEV (reference sequence). CDR3 amino acids: CASSRTGGSYEQYF. The CDR3 DNA reads TGTGCCAGCAGTAGGACAGGGGGCTCCTACGAGCAGTACTTC.

The V gene is TRBV9, the J gene TRBJ1-4; D gene uncertain. Germline CDR1 and CDR2: SGDLS and YYNGEE. V lost 0 bases to trimming and J lost 4 bases, with 7 bases between them. The CDR3 covers 14 residues. As DNA, the CDR3 is TGTGCCAGCAGCGTAGGAGATTTTAATGAAAAACTGTTTTTT. This sequence encodes CASSVGDFNEKLFF. Full variable domain (remainder filled in from reference TRBV9 and TRBJ1-4): DSGVTQTPKHLITATGQRVTLRCSPRSGDLSVYWYQQSLDQGLQFLIQYYNGEERAKGNILERFSAQQFPDLHSELNLSSLELGDSALYFCASSVGDFNEKLFFGSGTQLSVL.

The rearrangement links TRBV19 to TRBJ2-7, with D perhaps matching TRBD1 (5 bases). Trimming cost V 5 bases and J 0 bases, with 17 bases left between them. The CDR3 is 16 residues long. Per the germline V gene, CDR1 is LNHDA and CDR2 is SQIVND (reference sequence). Here the CDR3 reads CASSRSQDLYSYEQYF. Here the CDR3 DNA reads TGTGCCAGTAGTCGGTCACAGGACCTATACTCCTACGAGCAGTACTTC.

This rearrangement joins TRBV28 to TRBJ2-7, with D hard to call. The CDR3 loop spans 11 amino acids. Trimming removed 5 bases at V and 6 bases at J, with 8 bases between. The germline CDR1 and CDR2 sequences are MDHEN and SYDVKM. CDR3 amino acids: CASSPYSEQYF. The CDR3 coding sequence is TGTGCCAGCAGTCCCTACTCCGAGCAGTACTTC.

CDR3 sequence reads: CASSEVGGPYEQYF. In nucleotides, the CDR3 is TGTGCCAGCAGTGAAGTAGGGGGACCCTACGAGCAGTACTTC. V gene TRBV6-1 combines with J gene TRBJ2-7, with D maybe TRBD1 (6 bases). Germline V gene sequence: CDR1 MNHNS, CDR2 SASEGT. There are 14 residues in the CDR3. V lost 1 base and J lost 2, with 9 bases in between.

Note on this clone: This same CDR3 is encoded by further DNA sequences in the sample. The chain employs TRBV11-3 and TRBJ2-1, with 7 bases identical to TRBD1. Germline assignment: CDR1 SGHNT and CDR2 YENEEA. The CDR3 spans 14 residues. Losses at the gene ends were 1 base for V and 4 bases for J; bases not matched to a gene: 1. The CDR3 region is CASSLAGGYNEQFF. Written as DNA, the CDR3 is TGTGCCAGCAGCTTAGCAGGGGGTTACAATGAGCAGTTCTTC.

This chain joins TRBV15 and TRBJ2-7, with 9 bases identical to TRBD2. Germline assignment: CDR1 LNHNV and CDR2 YYDKDF (reference sequence). V was clipped by 3 bases and J by 4 bases; unmatched bases: 7. The CDR3 loop spans 15 amino acids. The CDR3 spells CATSRDSGSLYEQYF. In nucleotides, the CDR3 is TGTGCCACCAGCAGGGATAGCGGGAGTCTGTACGAGCAGTACTTC.

There are a few counts of this clone. The rearrangement uses TRBV12-3 or TRBV12-4 and TRBJ1-2; no clear D gene. CDR3 length: 13 residues. Trimming took off 1 base at V and 4 bases at J, with 7 bases between the two ends. DNA of the CDR3: TGTGCCAGCAGTTTAGTGAGTTCCTATGGCTACACCTTC. Protein product: CASSLVSSYGYTF.

This clone occurred once. Different DNA sequences within this sample yield the same CDR3. The V and J genes are TRBV11-2 and TRBJ1-3, with D possibly TRBD1 on 5 matching bases. Trimming took 3 bases from V and 0 from J, leaving 12 bases between them. CDR3 length: 16 amino acids. Germline CDR1 reads SGHAT; CDR2 reads FQNNGV. The CDR3 protein is CASSFSQGSSGNTIYF. The CDR3 DNA follows: TGTGCCAGCAGCTTTTCCCAGGGAAGCTCTGGAAACACCATATATTTT.

The chain combines TRBV9 with TRBJ1-1; the D gene is possibly TRBD1 (6 bases). V was trimmed by 3 bases and J by 0 bases, leaving 12 bases between them. The CDR3 has 15 amino acids. Germline CDR1 reads SGDLS; CDR2 reads YYNGEE. CDR3 coding DNA: TGTGCCAGCAGCGACCGGGACACTATGAACACTGAAGCTTTCTTT. As protein: CASSDRDTMNTEAFF.

The chain links TRBV18 to TRBJ1-6; 7 bases match TRBD1. After removal of 5 bases from V and 14 bases from J, the junction contained 18 bases not matched to a gene. CDR3 length: 16 amino acids. Per germline, CDR1 KGHSH and CDR2 LQKENI. CDR3: CASSEARQGGGLALHF. DNA for the CDR3: TGTGCCAGCTCAGAGGCGAGACAGGGAGGCGGTTTAGCCCTCCACTTT.

This chain joins TRBV28 and TRBJ1-2; 7 nucleotides match TRBD1. The J segment lost 4 bases and the V segment lost 6 bases, leaving 5 bases of the junction unmatched. This CDR3 region has 13 residues. Germline assignment: CDR1 MDHEN and CDR2 SYDVKM. DNA for the CDR3: TGTGCCAGCAGCGACGGGACAGCCTATGGCTACACCTTC. It yields the protein CASSDGTAYGYTF.

The chain couples TRBV4-2 to TRBJ2-3; possibly TRBD2 for D (5 bases). The V end lost 0 bases, the J end lost 3 bases, and 7 bases lay between the germline ends. This CDR3 is 14 amino acids long. CDR1 is LGHNA, CDR2 YNFKEQ, per germline. The CDR3: CASSQETRTDTQYF. The DNA for the CDR3 is TGTGCCAGCAGCCAAGAAACTAGGACAGATACGCAGTATTTT.

The chain carries TRBV9 and TRBJ1-2; 12 bases agree with TRBD1. CDR3 length equals 14 residues. Germline V gives CDR1 SGDLS, CDR2 YYNGEE. V lost 4 bases and J lost 6; bases outside the gene matches: 4. CDR3 loop: CASSLRDRGHGYTF. DNA of the CDR3: TGTGCCAGCAGCCTCCGGGACAGGGGGCATGGCTACACCTTC.

The gene calls are TRBV7-9 and TRBJ1-1; weak D call: TRBD1 (6 bases). This CDR3 comprises 19 residues. V shed 1 base and J shed 2 bases, with 23 bases lying between them. CDR1 and CDR2 (germline): SEHNR, FQNEAQ (reference sequence). The CDR3 spells CASSLVTVRRGGANTEAFF. CDR3 DNA sequence: TGTGCCAGCAGCTTAGTCACTGTCCGTCGTGGGGGCGCTAACACTGAAGCTTTCTTT.

This chain joins TRBV30 and TRBJ1-2; no clear D gene. Trimming left V 0 bases short and J 1 base short, with 15 bases between. The CDR3 runs 16 residues. Germline V gene data show CDR1 as GTSNPN and CDR2 as SVGIG (reference sequence). This CDR3 is CAWSVAQRKSNYGYTF. The DNA of the CDR3 is TGTGCCTGGAGTGTAGCCCAGCGAAAAAGTAACTATGGCTACACCTTC. Using reference TRBV30 and TRBJ1-2 for the parts outside the CDR3, the full variable domain is SQTIHQWPATLVQPVGSPLSLECTVEGTSNPNLYWYRQAAGRGLQLLFYSVGIGQISSEVPQNLSASRPQDRQFILSSKKLLLSDSGFYLCAWSVAQRKSNYGYTFGSGTRLTVV.

The V and J genes are TRBV19 and TRBJ2-7, with 13 bases aligning to TRBD2. This CDR3 is 19 amino acids long. CDR1 and CDR2 from the germline V gene are LNHDA and SQIVND (reference sequence). Trimming cost V 5 bases and J 4 bases; bases outside gene matches: 17. The DNA of the CDR3 is TGTGCCAGTAGTCTCAACGGACTAGCGGGGGAGGTCCCAGGGTACGAGCAGTACTTC. This translates into CASSLNGLAGEVPGYEQYF. The full variable domain, in which reference TRBV19 and TRBJ2-7 provide the parts outside the CDR3, is DGGITQSPKYLFRKEGQNVTLSCEQNLNHDAMYWYRQDPGQGLRLIYYSQIVNDFQKGDIAEGYSVSREKKESFPLTVTSAQKNPTAFYLCASSLNGLAGEVPGYEQYFGPGTRLTVT.

The rearrangement links TRBV27 to TRBJ2-5; TRBD1 might be the D (5 bases). V was pared by 6 bases and J by 4 bases, with 18 bases between. The length of the CDR3 is 15 residues. Germline V CDR1 and CDR2: MNHEY, SMNVEV (reference sequence). The chain's CDR3 is CASSPAQGNLETQYF. As DNA, the CDR3 is TGTGCCAGCAGCCCTGCCCAGGGAAACTTAGAGACCCAGTACTTC.

This chain connects TRBV7-9 to TRBJ1-1; D perhaps matches TRBD1 (5 bases). Trimming left V 6 bases short and J 4 bases short, with 9 bases between. This CDR3 has 12 residues. Per the germline V gene, CDR1 is SEHNR and CDR2 is FQNEAQ (reference sequence). CDR3 nucleotide sequence: TGTGCCAGCAGGGGGCAAAGCACTGAAGCTTTCTTT. Its translation: CASRGQSTEAFF.

Comments on this clone: The same CDR3 arises from other DNA sequences in this sample as well. The chain carries TRBV19 and TRBJ2-7; D remains unclear. V gave up 3 bases and J gave up 2 bases, with 11 bases separating them. Germline V gene sequence: CDR1 LNHDA, CDR2 SQIVND (reference sequence). The CDR3 is made up of 14 amino acids. The CDR3 loop reads CASSMGAGTYEQYF. CDR3 sequence (DNA): TGTGCCAGTAGTATGGGCGCAGGAACCTACGAGCAGTACTTC.

This chain links TRBV6-5 with TRBJ1-4; 8 bases agree with TRBD1. The germline V gene encodes CDR1 MNHEY and CDR2 SVGAGI. CDR3 length equals 15 residues. V gave up 5 bases and J gave up 4 bases; unmatched junction bases: 6. The CDR3 DNA is TGTGCCAGCAGTCCTACCGGACAGGGTAATGAAAAACTGTTTTTT. It is translated as CASSPTGQGNEKLFF.

V gene TRBV18 combines with J gene TRBJ2-1; 8 bases match TRBD1. The ends lost 2 bases at V and 8 bases at J; junction bases unmatched: 11. This CDR3 region has 16 residues. Germline CDR1 KGHSH, CDR2 LQKENI. In nucleotides, the CDR3 is TGTGCCAGCTCACCAGACAGGGGCCCCAAGAGCTATGAGCAGTTCTTC. This translates into CASSPDRGPKSYEQFF.

The chain employs TRBV5-1 and TRBJ2-3, with 12 bases lining up with TRBD2. Germline CDR1 and CDR2: SGHRS and YFSETQ. This CDR3 has 20 amino acids. The V segment lost 3 bases and the J segment 1 base; nucleotides outside the gene matches: 15. The CDR3 coding sequence is TGCGCCAGCAGCTCCCCCGGCCCTAGCGGGAGGGCCCTCGGCACAGATACGCAGTATTTT. Protein: CASSSPGPSGRALGTDTQYF.

The J gene is TRBJ1-2, the V gene TRBV7-9; D ambiguous. With 1 base removed from V and 0 bases from J, the gap between germline ends came to 6 bases. CDR3 size: 14 residues. Germline V gene lookup returns CDR1 SEHNR and CDR2 FQNEAQ (reference sequence). As DNA, the CDR3 is TGTGCCAGCAGCTTAGTAGCAGCTAACTATGGCTACACCTTC. Translating it yields CASSLVAANYGYTF.

The sample holds one count of this clone. The gene calls are TRBV28 and TRBJ1-3; tentative D call: TRBD1 (5 bases). CDR1 and CDR2 from the germline V gene are MDHEN and SYDVKM. The CDR3 consists of 14 residues. V gave up 7 bases and J gave up 5 bases, with 15 bases separating them. The CDR3: CASTFRVTRNTIYF. CDR3 bases: TGTGCCAGCACCTTCAGGGTTACAAGAAACACCATATATTTT.